A single sample is the source of the 9 T cell receptor beta chains below, sequenced in a study of response to subunit inactivated influenza vaccine. MiXCR was run by TCRdb on the RT-PCR reads, yielding one entry per CDR3 protein. The data hold 500,000 or so distinct CDR3 sequences, with approximately 17% observed a single time. The specimen comprised CD4+ T cells sorted from PBMCs, sampled around 25 months after vaccination. These receptors were taken from a man between 45 and 75 years old who received an inactivated influenza vaccine.

This clonotype has just a few counts. The rearrangement uses TRBV15 and TRBJ1-4; D not resolved. The CDR3 contains 18 residues. Trimming took off 0 bases at V and 0 bases at J, with 14 bases between the two ends. The germline CDR1 and CDR2 sequences are LNHNV and YYDKDF (reference sequence). The CDR3 sequence: CATSRDQGRVATNEKLFF. Here the CDR3 DNA reads TGTGCCACCAGCAGAGATCAAGGACGGGTCGCAACTAATGAAAAACTGTTTTTT. The full variable domain, with the rest looked up from reference TRBV15 and TRBJ1-4, is DAMVIQNPRYQVTQFGKPVTLSCSQTLNHNVMYWYQQKSSQAPKLLFHYYDKDFNNEADTPDNFQSRRPNTSFCFLDIRSPGLGDTAMYLCATSRDQGRVATNEKLFFGSGTQLSVL.

The rearrangement uses TRBV20-1 and TRBJ1-5; tentative D call: TRBD1 (6 bases). The CDR3 is 15 residues long. Trimming took off 1 base at V and 3 bases at J, with 13 bases between the two ends. CDR1 is DFQATT, CDR2 SNEGSKA, per germline (reference sequence). The CDR3 DNA reads as TGCAGTGCTAGAGGGGTGGGACAAGTCAATCAGCCCCAGCATTTT. Translation: CSARGVGQVNQPQHF.

The gene calls are TRBV9 and TRBJ2-5; the D is unclear. The length of the CDR3 is 15 residues. Germline values: CDR1 SGDLS, CDR2 YYNGEE. The V end was cut by 0 bases, the J end by 1 base, with 10 bases between. CDR3 sequence (DNA): TGTGCCAGCAGCGTAGCTGGTGGACCCCAAGAGACCCAGTACTTC. Protein: CASSVAGGPQETQYF.

CDR3 coding DNA: TGCAGTGCTGGGAGCGGGACTCTCTCCTACGAGCAGTACTTC. Protein: CSAGSGTLSYEQYF. This chain joins TRBV20-1 and TRBJ2-7, with TRBD2 matching 7 bases. V lost 5 bases and J lost 0; bases outside the gene matches: 7. The CDR3 consists of 14 residues. From germline, CDR1 is DFQATT and CDR2 SNEGSKA (reference sequence).

This chain uses TRBV2 with TRBJ2-7; either TRBD1 or TRBD2 may fit D (5 bases each). V shed 5 bases and J shed 7 bases, with 18 bases lying between them. CDR3 length: 14 amino acids. Germline lookup yields CDR1 SNHLY and CDR2 FYNNEI. The CDR3 sequence is CASSKDTGPGEQYF. The CDR3 bases are TGTGCCAGCAGTAAAGATACGGGGCCGGGGGAGCAGTACTTC.

This clonotype showed up just a few times. The rearrangement joins TRBV6-1 to TRBJ1-2, with D possibly being TRBD1 (5 bases). CDR1 is MNHNS, CDR2 SASEGT, per germline. V was clipped by 5 bases and J by 4 bases, with 8 bases between them. The CDR3 runs to 12 residues. The CDR3 DNA sequence: TGTGCCAGCAGTAGAGGGGTCTATGGCTACACCTTC. Translating gives CASSRGVYGYTF.

The chain uses TRBV6-5 and TRBJ2-5; either TRBD1 or TRBD2 may fit D (6 bases each). CDR1 and CDR2 from the germline V gene are MNHEY and SVGAGI. V dropped 0 bases and J dropped 5 bases, with 13 bases sitting between them. This CDR3 comprises 15 residues. Written as DNA, the CDR3 is TGTGCCAGCAGTTACTCTTTGGGGGGCGGGGAGACCCAGTACTTC. This codes for CASSYSLGGGETQYF.

The chain links TRBV20-1 to TRBJ2-1, with a tentative D call TRBD1 (6 bases). The CDR3 spans 13 residues. From germline, CDR1 is DFQATT and CDR2 SNEGSKA (reference sequence). Trimming removed 2 bases at V and 10 bases at J, with 15 bases between. Written as DNA, the CDR3 is TGCAGTGCTAGATCAACTTTAGGACAGGAGCAGTTCTTC. As protein: CSARSTLGQEQFF.

The chain uses TRBV15 and TRBJ2-7; TRBD1 is a possible D gene (5 bases). V lost 0 bases and J 5 bases, leaving 14 bases between the germline ends. CDR1 and CDR2 (germline): LNHNV, YYDKDF (reference sequence). The CDR3 sequence is 15 residues long. Here the CDR3 reads CATSREKGRRNEQYF. Written as DNA, the CDR3 is TGTGCCACCAGCAGAGAGAAGGGGCGACGGAACGAGCAGTACTTC.